This passage covers 22 T cell receptor beta chains from one sample sequenced in a study of tumor-infiltrating lymphocytes in primary liver carcinoma. The roughly 18-32 mg bulk tissue piece was not sorted before simultaneous RNA and DNA extraction. With roughly 540 ng total RNA as template and a constant-region primer, TCR beta cDNA was made. Sequencing libraries for TCR beta derived from three nested multiplex PCR rounds that used slightly modified ARM-PCR. The first two PCR rounds used TRBV1-TRBV30 primers with a Cbeta primer, 9 to 10 cycles each. TCRdb re-derived calls from the multiplex PCR reads in MiXCR, one entry per CDR3 protein. This table has around 100,000 distinct CDR3 sequences, about 70% appearing once. The sample taken for sequencing was liver tumor tissue from sampling region 2. As for subset: tumor region T2, inferior pole. The receptors were gathered from a woman in her sixties with primary liver carcinoma and hepatitis B virus infection.

A single count supports this clonotype. The CDR3 does not end in the conserved phenylalanine or tryptophan, so this is likely a read error. The chain joins TRBV29-1 to TRBJ2-3; possibly TRBD1 or TRBD2 for D (6 bases each). CDR1 SQVTM and CDR2 ANQGSEA come from the germline V gene. This CDR3 is built from 13 residues. DNA for the CDR3: TGCAGCGTTGACAACGGGGGCACAGATACACAGTATCTT. Its translation: CSVDNGGTDTQYL.

As regards this clonotype: One junction end disagrees with the germline gene, perhaps due to a read error. The chain carries TRBV6-1 and TRBJ2-1; either TRBD1 or TRBD2 may fit D (5 bases each). The CDR3 spans 17 residues. Germline V gives CDR1 MNHNS, CDR2 SASEGT. CDR3 amino acids: CASSGTLLGTSYNDQFF. CDR3 DNA sequence: TGTGCCAGCAGTGGGACCCTTCTTGGGACCTCCTATAATGATCAGTTCTTC.

Worth noting for this clonotype: At one end, the junction sequence differs from germline, possibly due to a read error. V and J are TRBV12-3 or TRBV12-4 and TRBJ2-2, with a weak D call TRBD2 (5 bases). The CDR3 consists of 13 residues. This CDR3 is CASSLQFTGELIF. The CDR3 DNA reads as TGTGCCAGCAGTTTACAATTCACCGGGGAGCTGATTTTT.

Remarks on this clonotype: A read error may be the cause here, since a much bigger clone is one base away. The chain recombines TRBV30 with TRBJ2-2, with 8 bases identical to TRBD2. The germline gives CDR1 GTSNPN, CDR2 SVGIG (reference sequence). V lost 8 bases and J lost 7; bases outside the gene matches: 9. The CDR3 extends over 13 amino acids. The CDR3: CAPERELLGELFF. DNA of the CDR3: TGTGCCCCTGAGCGGGAGTTGCTCGGGGAGCTGTTTTTT.

A few counts support this clonotype. The genes are TRBV7-9 and TRBJ2-2, with 10 bases identical to TRBD1. J lost 5 bases, V lost 6 bases, and 6 bases had no gene match. CDR3 length equals 15 residues. Germline CDR1 reads SEHNR; CDR2 reads FQNEAQ (reference sequence). The CDR3 protein is CASRPGTGATGELFF. The CDR3 DNA reads TGTGCCAGCAGACCCGGGACAGGGGCTACCGGGGAGCTGTTTTTT.

Of note for this clonotype: A much bigger clone sits one base away, suggesting this may be a read error. J is TRBJ1-1 and V is TRBV29-1; no firm D call. The CDR3 is 12 residues long. The germline gives CDR1 SQVTM, CDR2 ANQGSEA. The CDR3 DNA sequence: TGCAGCGTTCTAAACGGCGACACTGAAGTTTTCTTT. Translating it yields CSVLNGDTEVFF. The full variable domain, with the rest looked up from reference TRBV29-1 and TRBJ1-1, is SAVISQKPSRDICQRGTSLTIQCQVDSQVTMMFWYRQQPGQSLTLIATANQGSEATYESGFVIDKFPISRPNLTFSTLTVSNMSPEDSSIYLCSVLNGDTEVFFGQGTRLTVV.

Concerning this clonotype itself: Since no conserved phenylalanine or tryptophan closes the CDR3, a read error is the likely cause. This chain links TRBV13 with TRBJ2-1, with 9 bases fitting TRBD2. V dropped 4 bases and J dropped 4; count of bases not matched to a gene: 17. CDR1 and CDR2 from the germline V gene are PRHDT and FYEKMQ (reference sequence). The CDR3 runs 19 residues. DNA of the CDR3: TGTGCCAGCAGCTCACGTCCTGATTCTAGCGGGGACTCATACAATGAGCAGTTCTTA. It translates to CASSSRPDSSGDSYNEQFL.

About this clonotype: A junction boundary mismatches the germline segment, possibly from a read error. V and J are TRBV11-3 and TRBJ1-2; no clear D. The V gene's germline CDR1 is SGHNT and CDR2 YENEEA. The CDR3 extends over 14 amino acids. The CDR3 reads CASGLVTVLYGYTF. The CDR3, as DNA: TGTGCCAGCGGCTTAGTGACGGTTCTTTATGGCTACACCTTC.

A word on this clonotype: One junction end does not reproduce the germline sequence, and a read error may be involved. The chain employs TRBV5-1 and TRBJ2-7; D remains unclear. In germline, CDR1 is SGHRS, CDR2 YFSETQ. CDR3 length equals 13 residues. In nucleotides, the CDR3 is TGCGCCAGCAAACCCGGAAGCTCATACGAGCATTACTTC. This gives the protein CASKPGSSYEHYF. Together with reference TRBV5-1 and TRBJ2-7, the CDR3 gives the full variable domain: KAGVTQTPRYLIKTRGQQVTLSCSPISGHRSVSWYQQTPGQGLQFLFEYFSETQRNKGNFPGRFSGRQFSNSRSEMNVSTLELGDSALYLCASKPGSSYEHYFGPGTRLTVT.

This clonotype was recorded many times. The chain uses TRBV28 and TRBJ2-2, with a tentative D call TRBD1 (6 bases). CDR1 is MDHEN and CDR2 is SYDVKM in the germline V gene. The CDR3 has 13 residues. The ends were cut back, 4 bases at V and 10 bases at J, with 13 bases in the middle. The CDR3 DNA follows: TGTGCCAGCAGTTCCCCCCACAGGGCGGAGCTGTTTTTT. It translates to CASSSPHRAELFF.

A note on this clonotype: A read error may produce the germline difference seen at one junction end. The gene calls are TRBV10-3 and TRBJ2-3; no firm D call. The germline V gene encodes CDR1 ENHRY and CDR2 SYGVKD. The CDR3 covers 10 residues. The CDR3 loop reads CVIKDTTQYF. The CDR3 DNA is TGTGTCATCAAAGACACCACGCAGTATTTT.

This clonotype has just one count. The chain combines TRBV5-1 with TRBJ2-3; TRBD2 matches at 7 bases. Germline-derived CDR1 and CDR2 are SGHRS and YFSETQ. CDR3 length: 14 residues. The CDR3 loop reads CACSPGGGGDTQYF. The CDR3, as DNA: TGCGCATGCAGCCCCGGAGGCGGGGGAGATACGCAGTATTTT. The entire variable domain, with the rest obtained from reference TRBV5-1 and TRBJ2-3, is as follows: KAGVTQTPRYLIKTRGQQVTLSCSPISGHRSVSWYQQTPGQGLQFLFEYFSETQRNKGNFPGRFSGRQFSNSRSEMNVSTLELGDSALYLCACSPGGGGDTQYFGPGTRLTVL.

As for this clonotype: This CDR3 fails to terminate in the conserved phenylalanine or tryptophan, so it likely reflects a read error. The chain has TRBV11-1 and TRBJ2-5, with D perhaps matching TRBD2 (5 bases). Germline lookup yields CDR1 SGHAT and CDR2 FQDESV (reference sequence). The CDR3 is 16 amino acids. The CDR3 nucleotides are TGTGTCAGCGGCCTAGGATTGGACGCCTCACTAGAGACCCAGTACCTC. As protein: CVSGLGLDASLETQYL.

This clonotype is classed as medium-sized. The gene calls are TRBV11-2 and TRBJ2-3; D is unresolved. Trimming left V 1 base short and J 1 base short, with 15 bases between. The CDR3 is made up of 17 amino acids. Germline V lookup: CDR1 SGHAT, CDR2 FQNNGV. The CDR3 reads CASSLGIRREGTDTQYF. CDR3 bases: TGTGCCAGCAGCTTAGGGATTCGAAGGGAAGGCACAGATACGCAGTATTTT.

With regard to this clonotype: Since no conserved phenylalanine or tryptophan closes the CDR3, a read error is the likely cause. The chain couples TRBV6-6 to TRBJ1-5, with unresolved D. The CDR3 is 13 amino acids. Trimming stripped 6 bases from V and 9 bases from J, with 15 bases between. CDR1 and CDR2 from the germline V gene are MNHNY and SVGAGI (reference sequence). As DNA, the CDR3 is TGTGCCAGCAGCCAAGACCCCCTTCCGCCCCAGCATTCT. This sequence encodes CASSQDPLPPQHS.

As for this clonotype: Since a much larger clone is just one base distant, this may be a read error. As the CDR3 is not closed by the conserved phenylalanine or tryptophan, this likely results from a read error. This chain connects TRBV6-4 to TRBJ2-2, with 9 bases fitting TRBD1. The CDR3 extends over 15 amino acids. Trimming took 3 bases from V and 5 from J; bases not matched to a gene: 4. CDR1 MRHNA and CDR2 SNTAGT come from the germline V gene. CDR3 sequence (DNA): TGTGCCAGCAGTGAGACAGGACAGGGGACCGGGGAGCTGTTTTCT. Its translation: CASSETGQGTGELFS.

This clonotype was found many times. V gene TRBV7-8 combines with J gene TRBJ2-1; 8 nucleotides match TRBD2. V gave up 5 bases and J gave up 1 base; unmatched junction bases: 13. Per the germline V gene, CDR1 is SGHVS and CDR2 is FQNEAQ. The CDR3 is 18 residues long. The CDR3 DNA follows: TGTGCCAGCAGCGTGGAAGCGACGGGGGGGACGTCCTACAATGAGCAGTTCTTC. Encoded protein: CASSVEATGGTSYNEQFF.

Concerning this clonotype itself: One junction end disagrees with the germline gene, perhaps due to a read error. The chain employs TRBV7-8 and TRBJ2-1; the D gene could be TRBD1 or TRBD2 (5 bases each). Germline CDR1 is SGHVS and CDR2 is FQNEAQ. CDR3 length: 15 amino acids. The CDR3, as DNA: TGTGCCAGCAGCTCGGGACGGTCCATCTACAATGAGCAGTTATTC. Translated, it gives CASSSGRSIYNEQLF.

Points on this clonotype: Because it lacks the conserved phenylalanine or tryptophan at the end, this CDR3 is likely a read error. The V call is TRBV2, the J call TRBJ1-1, with unresolved D. There are 14 residues in the CDR3. Germline V gene lookup returns CDR1 SNHLY and CDR2 FYNNEI. Trimming pared 0 bases from V and 3 bases from J, leaving 8 bases between. The CDR3 DNA is TGTGCCAGCAGTGAAGCCTCCAAGGACACTGAAGCTTTCCTT. Protein product: CASSEASKDTEAFL.

Remarks on this clonotype: This is likely a read error, given that the CDR3 carries no conserved phenylalanine or tryptophan at its end. As DNA, the CDR3 is TGTGCCAGCAGCGAGTCGGGACTAGTGGAGCTGTTTTTG. This sequence encodes CASSESGLVELFL. The chain joins TRBV11-2 to TRBJ2-2; 8 bases line up with TRBD2. The CDR3 is 13 residues long. V lost 5 bases and J lost 10; bases outside the gene matches: 6. Germline assignment: CDR1 SGHAT and CDR2 FQNNGV.

This clonotype was found once. The junction differs from germline at one of its ends, possibly a read error. The rearrangement uses TRBV6-5 and TRBJ1-2, with unresolved D. CDR1 and CDR2 (germline): MNHEY, SVGAGI. The CDR3 is 15 amino acids. The CDR3 DNA follows: TGTGCCAGTAGTTACTCGATTACAAGTGGTCGTGGCTACACTTTC. Translating gives CASSYSITSGRGYTF.

This clonotype was recorded at least ten times. The rearrangement joins TRBV28 to TRBJ2-6, with TRBD1 identical over 11 bases. J lost 3 bases, V lost 7 bases, and 11 bases had no gene match. Looked up from germline, CDR1 is MDHEN and CDR2 is SYDVKM. This CDR3 spans 18 amino acids. Here the CDR3 reads CASTSPRTGGDGANVLTF. DNA for the CDR3: TGTGCCAGCACTTCACCCAGGACAGGGGGCGATGGGGCCAACGTCCTGACTTTC.